Detailed here is one T cell receptor (beta chain). It lacks a known antigen. There are no base qualities to consult, and no much larger clone falls within one base. This sample was taken from a study of blood T cell repertoires in COVID-19 (dated by TCRdb to the early 2020s). Describing the broader study: The collaborator samples originated in the United States, Italy and Spain and spanned the acute and convalescent phases of COVID-19. The prospective study material was composed of cDNA or gDNA derived from T cells, B-cell-depleted T cells, or PBMCs. HLA class I and class II types, where available, came from metadata supplied by the sample provider rather than from assay-based typing. A de-identified subject ID, COVID-19 status, age in years and sex were almost always included in the sample metadata. The repertoires were released in a freely available public database meant as a resource for research on the immune response to SARS-CoV-2. Samples were obtained from the ongoing ImmuneRACE study (first 160 participants) and from 950 to 1,500 subjects provided by 6 global collaborators. Deeply sampled blood TCRbeta repertoires from subjects exposed to, actively infected with, or recovered from COVID-19 were included in the dataset.

The collaborating institutions used their own protocols to collect whole blood in K2EDTA tubes. For TCRbeta analysis, collaborators shipped samples in one of three forms: frozen whole blood, isolated PBMCs, or DNA extracted from either of those sample types. TCRbeta CDR3 regions were amplified from genomic DNA using the immunoSEQ Assay, a bias-controlled multiplex PCR. The paper's processing steps were these. The number of nucleated cells in each sample was estimated from the amplification of reference gene primers within the assay. To quantify the absolute abundance of each unique TCRbeta CDR3 rearrangement, sequence reads were collapsed and filtered. For each sample, productive Simpson clonality was calculated by taking the square root of Simpson's diversity index across productive rearrangements. In its TCRdb copy, this immuneACCESS table keeps in-frame sequences only and misses some clones. Where compared with another copy, unresolved V genes explain less than half of these, and the others have no known cause. V, J and clone size are those of that table, while D and trimming were read from the DNA. The sample profile shows roughly 310,000 clones; approximately 88% of them were found once. The top ten clones comprise under 5% of the sample.

Overall results and qualifications from the work: Clinical and demographic metadata were provided uncurated, with the amount varying by source and participant.

Including the terminal cysteine and phenylalanine, the CDR3 comprises 14 residues. CDR3 DNA only is kept here, 42 bases in frame from base 1. Sequences SGHDN (CDR1) and FVKESK (CDR2) are obtained from the germline V gene. V has 6 bases trimmed and J has 4 bases trimmed; junction bases matching no gene number 3. The source of this sequence is a woman aged 45-65 years with active or convalescent COVID-19. Sequencing used peripheral blood. The chain is made from TRBV14 and TRBJ2-2; 9 middle bases align to TRBD1. The CDR3 protein is CASRGTGTTGELFF. The DNA sequence follows: TGTGCCAGCAGGGGGACAGGGACCACCGGGGAGCTGTTTTTT.